One sample yielded the 8 T cell receptor beta chains listed below, sequenced in a study of blood T cells in healthy people across ages. Using a J-beta primer mix together with a sample-barcoded 5' primer, a second PCR was run for about 6 to 12 cycles. Each CDR3 protein gets one entry after TCRdb re-called the 5' RACE reads with MiXCR. The sample gives about 900,000 distinct CDR3 sequences, 45% to 50% of which show up once; under 15% is in the top ten. The sample comprised blood. The source is a man younger than 40 in good health.

The chain combines TRBV30 with TRBJ1-1, with D tentatively TRBD1 (5 bases). The CDR3 contains 15 residues. Germline V CDR1 and CDR2: GTSNPN, SVGIG (reference sequence). V was shortened by 2 bases and J by 2 bases, with 15 bases between the two germline ends. In DNA form, the CDR3 reads TGTGCCTGGAGTCCAGGGTGGGGGGATAACACTGAAGCTTTCTTT. It codes for CAWSPGWGDNTEAFF.

The rearrangement uses TRBV29-1 and TRBJ2-2, with TRBD2 matching over 7 bases. V was clipped by 6 bases and J by 6 bases; unmatched bases: 10. The V gene's germline CDR1 is SQVTM and CDR2 ANQGSEA. The CDR3 length is 14 residues. This CDR3 reads CSVWERGLSGELFF. The CDR3 DNA reads TGCAGCGTGTGGGAGCGGGGTTTGTCCGGGGAGCTGTTTTTT.

The chain joins TRBV6-5 to TRBJ1-2, with D maybe TRBD1 (6 bases). V was trimmed by 6 bases and J by 3 bases, leaving 17 bases between them. The CDR3 sequence is 15 residues long. Germline V gene sequence: CDR1 MNHEY, CDR2 SVGAGI. The CDR3 sequence is CASRPLDRIDYGYTF. In DNA form, the CDR3 reads TGTGCCAGCAGACCTCTTGACAGGATAGACTATGGCTACACCTTC.

This clonotype occurred once. The chain recombines TRBV7-9 with TRBJ2-1, with 8 bases fitting TRBD1. The V gene's germline CDR1 is SEHNR and CDR2 FQNEAQ (reference sequence). The V gene end was trimmed by 5 bases and the J gene end by 1 base; junction bases not matched to a gene: 19. This CDR3 region has 20 residues. The CDR3 region has the DNA TGTGCCAGCAGCGACCCCGGGGCAGGGGGCAACCCGATATCCTACAATGAGCAGTTCTTC. Its protein is CASSDPGAGGNPISYNEQFF.

This clonotype was seen a single time. The chain couples TRBV6-1 to TRBJ1-6; unclear D gene. Trimming shortened V by 3 bases and J by 7 bases, and 10 bases separated the two germline ends. The CDR3 runs to 14 residues. Germline assignment: CDR1 MNHNS and CDR2 SASEGT. CDR3 in DNA: TGTGCCAGCAGTGACCGCGCTGGGAATTCACCCCTCCACTTT. Its translation: CASSDRAGNSPLHF.

The chain joins TRBV5-1 to TRBJ2-1; TRBD1 matches 7 bases. Germline values: CDR1 SGHRS, CDR2 YFSETQ. The V gene end was trimmed by 1 base and the J gene end by 6 bases; junction bases not matched to a gene: 7. CDR3 length: 15 amino acids. CDR3 region: CASSLLGDRVNEQFF. The DNA of the CDR3 is TGCGCCAGCAGCTTGTTAGGCGACAGGGTCAATGAGCAGTTCTTC.

This chain connects TRBV4-3 to TRBJ2-1; 7 bases match TRBD2. After removal of 0 bases from V and 9 bases from J, the junction contained 17 bases not matched to a gene. This CDR3 has 18 residues. The germline V gene has CDR1 LGHNA and CDR2 YSLEER. The DNA of the CDR3 is TGCGCCAGCAGCCAAGATCCCCCAACACCAACTAGCGCGCGTGAGCAGTTCTTC. It specifies CASSQDPPTPTSAREQFF.

This chain joins TRBV18 and TRBJ2-7; D may correspond to TRBD1 or TRBD2 (5 bases each). Germline V gene data show CDR1 as KGHSH and CDR2 as LQKENI. The CDR3 has 14 amino acids. V lost 4 bases to trimming and J lost 1 base, with 11 bases between them. Here the CDR3 DNA reads TGTGCCAGCTCACAATATGGGGGATCCTACGAGCAGTACTTC. This gives the protein CASSQYGGSYEQYF.